This passage covers 26 T cell receptor beta chains from one sample sequenced in a study of shared clonotypes between healthy human individuals. TCRdb's table, derived via immunoSEQ multiplex PCR, lists solely in-frame clones and lacks some. Here the sample spans fewer than 1.6 million clones, less than 99% being singletons. Sequences were obtained from naive CD4+ T cells sorted from blood. This sample's subset: CD45RA+ positively selected. The receptors come from a man aged 25-40 years in good health.

The V and J genes are TRBV5-1 and TRBJ2-5, with D possibly matching TRBD1 (6 bases). Germline V gives CDR1 SGHRS, CDR2 YFSETQ. The V gene lost 2 bases and the J gene lost 4 bases, with 15 bases spanning the gap. This CDR3 has 15 residues. CDR3 residues: CASSFGSGVAETQYF. Here the CDR3 DNA reads TGCGCCAGCAGCTTTGGTTCAGGGGTTGCAGAGACCCAGTACTTC.

As to this clone: One end of the junction does not line up with germline, which may come from a read error. The chain recombines TRBV12-5 with TRBJ2-1; D perhaps matches TRBD1 (6 bases). Germline loops: CDR1 LGHNT, CDR2 FRNRAP. The CDR3 is made up of 15 amino acids. Written as DNA, the CDR3 is TGTGCTAGTGGCTTGGGGGCGAGCTCCTACAATGAGCAGTTCTTC. Translating gives CASGLGASSYNEQFF.

The CDR3 bases are TGCAGCGTTGAGTCTGGTGGTTCGGGAGGCGAGCAGTACTTC. Residues: CSVESGGSGGEQYF. V usage is TRBV29-1 and J usage is TRBJ2-7; 7 bases agree with TRBD2. Germline V CDR1 and CDR2: SQVTM, ANQGSEA. CDR3 length equals 14 residues. The junction had 11 bases not matched to a gene; V was cut back by 3 bases and J by 6 bases.

This chain connects TRBV6-5 to TRBJ2-3, with a possible D match to TRBD2 (5 bases). The CDR3 sequence is 13 residues long. Trimming shortened V by 7 bases and J by 3 bases, and 11 bases separated the two germline ends. Germline V gene data show CDR1 as MNHEY and CDR2 as SVGAGI. The CDR3 loop is CASTGLGTDTQYF. The CDR3 DNA follows: TGTGCCAGCACCGGACTCGGGACAGATACGCAGTATTTT.

The chain uses TRBV5-1 and TRBJ2-1; no definite D call. CDR1 is SGHRS, CDR2 YFSETQ, per germline. The CDR3 is 12 amino acids. Deletions cut 0 bases from V and 8 bases from J, with 6 bases between. The CDR3: CASSLVEHEQFF. Here the CDR3 DNA reads TGCGCCAGCAGCTTGGTTGAACATGAGCAGTTCTTC.

On this clone itself: The same CDR3 also results from other DNA sequences found in this sample. This chain connects TRBV7-2 to TRBJ2-7, with 10 bases identical to TRBD2. Trimming removed 1 base from V and 0 bases from J; junction bases left unmatched: 3. Germline CDR1 and CDR2: SGHTA and FQGNSA. This CDR3 has 16 residues. This chain's CDR3 is CASSLGLAGVSYEQYF. The CDR3 DNA reads as TGTGCCAGCAGCTTAGGACTAGCGGGTGTCTCCTACGAGCAGTACTTC.

V and J are TRBV5-1 and TRBJ1-1; 9 bases map to TRBD1. V dropped 4 bases and J dropped 0; count of bases not matched to a gene: 7. Germline V gene sequence: CDR1 SGHRS, CDR2 YFSETQ. The CDR3 is 16 amino acids. CDR3 region: CASSLQTGGMNTEAFF. For the CDR3, the DNA is TGCGCCAGCAGCCTCCAGACAGGGGGGATGAACACTGAAGCTTTCTTT.

J is TRBJ1-4 and V is TRBV25-1; 10 nucleotides line up with TRBD1. With 4 bases clipped from V and 7 bases from J, the junction kept 9 bases outside the gene matches. Germline V CDR1 and CDR2: MGHDK, SYGVNS. The CDR3 sequence is 16 residues long. The CDR3 here is CASSAHRQGAGEKLFF. CDR3 DNA: TGTGCCAGCAGTGCCCACCGACAGGGGGCCGGTGAAAAACTGTTTTTT.

V gene TRBV20-1 combines with J gene TRBJ2-7; D unresolved. The V end lost 5 bases, the J end lost 4 bases, and 9 bases lay between the germline ends. The germline V gene encodes CDR1 DFQATT and CDR2 SNEGSKA (reference sequence). The CDR3 runs 11 residues. The CDR3 sequence is CSAPWSYEQYF. The CDR3 nucleotides read TGCAGTGCTCCCTGGTCGTACGAGCAGTACTTC.

The chain has TRBV5-4 and TRBJ2-1; D unresolved. Germline V CDR1 and CDR2: SGHNT, YYREEE (reference sequence). This CDR3 is 14 amino acids long. V was trimmed by 3 bases and J by 7 bases, leaving 14 bases between them. The CDR3 sequence: CASSSFTDGNEQFF. The CDR3 nucleotides read TGTGCCAGCAGCTCCTTTACTGACGGTAATGAGCAGTTCTTC. The whole variable domain, remainder taken from reference TRBV5-4 and TRBJ2-1, is ETGVTQSPTHLIKTRGQQVTLRCSSQSGHNTVSWYQQALGQGPQFIFQYYREEENGRGNFPPRFSGLQFPNYSSELNVNALELDDSALYLCASSSFTDGNEQFFGPGTRLTVL.

The CDR3 DNA reads as TGTGCCATCAGTCAGGGACAGGGCCACGAGCAGTACTTC. Translating it yields CAISQGQGHEQYF. The chain is built from TRBV10-3 and TRBJ2-7, with 9 nucleotides matching TRBD1. After removal of 5 bases from V and 5 bases from J, the junction contained 4 bases not matched to a gene. CDR3 length equals 13 residues. CDR1 is ENHRY, CDR2 SYGVKD, per germline.

This chain links TRBV7-6 with TRBJ1-1, with D unclear. This CDR3 has 22 amino acids. Germline values: CDR1 SGHVS, CDR2 FNYEAQ. Trimming shortened V by 2 bases and J by 2 bases, and 33 bases separated the two germline ends. The CDR3 DNA reads as TGTGCCAGCAGCTTAATGAAAAACGGACGTAGAGTTCCAACACCTACCAACACTGAAGCTTTCTTT. Amino acid sequence: CASSLMKNGRRVPTPTNTEAFF.

V and J are TRBV5-4 and TRBJ1-2; D unclear. The CDR3 extends over 15 amino acids. Deletions cut 1 base from V and 2 bases from J, with 12 bases between. Germline values: CDR1 SGHNT, CDR2 YYREEE (reference sequence). The CDR3 loop is CASSLFQIGNYGYTF. The CDR3 DNA is TGTGCCAGCAGCTTGTTCCAAATCGGAAACTATGGCTACACCTTC. Full variable domain (missing parts from reference TRBV5-4 and TRBJ1-2): ETGVTQSPTHLIKTRGQQVTLRCSSQSGHNTVSWYQQALGQGPQFIFQYYREEENGRGNFPPRFSGLQFPNYSSELNVNALELDDSALYLCASSLFQIGNYGYTFGSGTRLTVV.

The gene calls are TRBV27 and TRBJ2-1; 11 bases align to TRBD2. There are 16 residues in the CDR3. Germline values: CDR1 MNHEY, CDR2 SMNVEV (reference sequence). With V trimmed by 3 bases and J by 6 bases, 7 bases remained unmatched. The CDR3 protein is CASSFSRLAGINEQFF. The DNA of the CDR3 is TGTGCCAGCAGTTTCTCCCGACTAGCGGGGATCAATGAGCAGTTCTTC.

The chain links TRBV18 to TRBJ1-5; D is unclear. The length of the CDR3 is 13 residues. CDR1 and CDR2 (germline): KGHSH, LQKENI. The germline V and J ends were trimmed by 3 bases and 11 bases, with 14 bases remaining between them. CDR3 loop: CASSPDRESAQHF. In nucleotides, the CDR3 is TGTGCCAGCTCACCCGACCGGGAATCAGCCCAGCATTTT. The complete variable domain, with remaining parts taken from reference TRBV18 and TRBJ1-5, reads NAGVMQNPRHLVRRRGQEARLRCSPMKGHSHVYWYRQLPEEGLKFMVYLQKENIIDESGMPKERFSAEFPKEGPSILRIQQVVRGDSAAYFCASSPDRESAQHFGDGTRLSIL.

J is TRBJ2-2 and V is TRBV7-2; D assignment may be TRBD1 or TRBD2 (5 bases each). The ends were cut back, 2 bases at V and 3 bases at J, with 16 bases in the middle. The CDR3 is made up of 17 amino acids. Germline CDR1 is SGHTA and CDR2 is FQGNSA. The DNA of the CDR3 is TGTGCCAGCAGCTTACCAAGGGGAGCTCCGCACACCGGGGAGCTGTTTTTT. As protein: CASSLPRGAPHTGELFF.

V is TRBV2 and J is TRBJ2-7; 8 nucleotides agree with TRBD2. Germline loops: CDR1 SNHLY, CDR2 FYNNEI. Trimming removed 5 bases from V and 0 bases from J; junction bases left unmatched: 6. CDR3 length: 15 residues. The CDR3 is CASSWRSGSSYEQYF. CDR3 coding DNA: TGTGCCAGCAGTTGGAGAAGCGGGAGCTCCTACGAGCAGTACTTC.

The genes are TRBV6-6 and TRBJ1-5; a possible D gene is TRBD1 (5 bases). CDR1 and CDR2 from the germline V gene are MNHNY and SVGAGI (reference sequence). The CDR3 runs 13 residues. The V and J ends lost 2 bases and 5 bases respectively, with 7 bases between them. CDR3 sequence: CASSYMGDQPQHF. CDR3 nucleotides: TGTGCCAGCAGTTACATGGGGGATCAGCCCCAGCATTTT.

The chain has TRBV9 and TRBJ2-2; D is undetermined. The CDR3 has 16 residues. Germline V gene lookup returns CDR1 SGDLS and CDR2 YYNGEE. Deletions cut 0 bases from V and 0 bases from J, with 9 bases between. The CDR3 coding sequence is TGTGCCAGCAGCGTAGCTTTACAGTCGAACACCGGGGAGCTGTTTTTT. It codes for CASSVALQSNTGELFF.

Comment on this clone: Additional DNA sequences in this sample encode the identical CDR3. The chain is built from TRBV9 and TRBJ1-5; D uncertain. Germline assignment: CDR1 SGDLS and CDR2 YYNGEE. This CDR3 is built from 15 residues. Trimming pared 0 bases from V and 0 bases from J, leaving 7 bases between. In nucleotides, the CDR3 is TGTGCCAGCAGCGTAGGAGCAAATAGCAATCAGCCCCAGCATTTT. It yields the protein CASSVGANSNQPQHF.

This chain joins TRBV29-1 and TRBJ2-7; TRBD2 matches 9 bases. This CDR3 contains 14 residues. Germline V gene data show CDR1 as SQVTM and CDR2 as ANQGSEA. Unmatched junction bases numbered 12, after V lost 6 bases and J lost 6 bases. CDR3 protein: CSVESSGSTIEQYF. The CDR3 nucleotides read TGCAGCGTCGAAAGTAGCGGGAGCACGATCGAGCAGTACTTC.

This rearrangement joins TRBV19 to TRBJ2-2; 9 nucleotides match TRBD2. The CDR3 is made up of 16 amino acids. The germline gives CDR1 LNHDA, CDR2 SQIVND (reference sequence). Losses at the gene ends were 5 bases for V and 6 bases for J; bases not matched to a gene: 10. CDR3 DNA: TGTGCCAGTAGTCTTTCCGGGACTAGCCTCGCCGGGGAGCTGTTTTTT. It specifies CASSLSGTSLAGELFF.

This clone showed up just once. V gene TRBV11-2 combines with J gene TRBJ2-7; 8 positions agree with TRBD1. The CDR3 extends over 13 amino acids. The germline V gene has CDR1 SGHAT and CDR2 FQNNGV. J lost 3 bases, V lost 5 bases, and 3 bases had no gene match. This CDR3 reads CASSRGQVYEQYF. Written as DNA, the CDR3 is TGTGCCAGCAGCAGGGGACAGGTCTACGAGCAGTACTTC.

The chain has TRBV7-2 and TRBJ2-3; 10 bases match TRBD1. The V gene's germline CDR1 is SGHTA and CDR2 FQGNSA. V lost 1 base and J lost 6; bases outside the gene matches: 4. This CDR3 comprises 15 residues. CDR3 nucleotide sequence: TGTGCCAGCAGCTTAGTGGGACAGGGGTACGATACGCAGTATTTT. Translating gives CASSLVGQGYDTQYF.

The CDR3: CASIQTHNYGYTF. The CDR3 DNA reads as TGTGCCAGCATCCAAACCCATAACTATGGCTACACCTTC. The gene calls are TRBV6-1 and TRBJ1-2, with D unresolved. Germline CDR1 MNHNS, CDR2 SASEGT. The V end lost 7 bases, the J end lost 1 base, and 10 bases lay between the germline ends. CDR3 length: 13 amino acids.

This chain connects TRBV11-1 to TRBJ2-5; 14 nucleotides agree with TRBD2. The germline V gene encodes CDR1 SGHAT and CDR2 FQDESV (reference sequence). CDR3 size: 17 residues. The V gene end was trimmed by 3 bases and the J gene end by 3 bases; junction bases not matched to a gene: 6. The CDR3 protein is CASSFHSGLAGEETQYF. The CDR3 nucleotides read TGTGCCAGCAGCTTCCATTCGGGACTAGCGGGAGAAGAGACCCAGTACTTC.